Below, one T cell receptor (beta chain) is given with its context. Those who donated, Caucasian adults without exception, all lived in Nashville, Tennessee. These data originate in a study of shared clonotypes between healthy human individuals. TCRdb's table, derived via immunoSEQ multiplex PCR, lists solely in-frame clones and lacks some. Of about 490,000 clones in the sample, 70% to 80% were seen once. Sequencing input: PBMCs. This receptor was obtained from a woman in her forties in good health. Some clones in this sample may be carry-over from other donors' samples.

CDR3 loop: CASSSSTLGLVREQFF. The CDR3 DNA follows: TGTGCCAGCAGCTCCTCGACTCTTGGACTAGTCCGTGAGCAGTTCTTC. The V gene is TRBV7-9, the J gene TRBJ2-1, with 7 positions matching TRBD2. The CDR3 covers 16 residues. The trim removed 4 bases at V and 9 bases at J, leaving 15 bases unmatched. Germline CDR1 and CDR2: SEHNR and FQNEAQ (reference sequence).